Sequencing of this TCR beta chain was carried out in a study of OX40 agonist ivuxolimab in advanced cancers. General observations from the study: Expanded clones tended on average to be more numerous among CD8+ T cells than CD4+. At doses 0.1 to 3.0 mg/kg, CD4+ and CD8+ clones expanded.

Germline lookup yields CDR1 SNHLY and CDR2 FYNNEI. This CDR3 region has 15 residues. Deletions cut 2 bases from V and 4 bases from J, with 12 bases between. The assay was immunoSEQ multiplex PCR, and TCRdb's table has in-frame clones only and misses some. The table shows about 50,000 clones, with 80% occurring only once. As concerns this clone: Its target is not known.

The sample in question was CD4+ or CD8+ T cells sorted from blood, obtained in a trial of the OX40 agonist ivuxolimab. This chain links TRBV2 with TRBJ1-5; D is perhaps TRBD1 (6 bases). The TCR originated in an adult with an advanced solid tumor such as melanoma, head and neck, liver or kidney cancer. The CDR3 region is CASSERTARNQPQHF. CDR3 in DNA: TGTGCCAGCAGTGAAAGGACAGCAAGAAATCAGCCCCAGCATTTT.